This entry lists 21 T cell receptor beta chains sequenced from one sample in a study of cytomegalovirus exposure and HLA in healthy donors. PCR involved 60 Vbeta and 13 Jbeta primers. This table comes from immunoSEQ multiplex PCR, and its TCRdb copy is limited to in-frame clones, with some not included. In the table there are more than 95,000 clones, around 64% of which are singletons. The sample consisted of PBMCs. All receptors derive from a man aged 55 to 70 in good health and CMV-seronegative.

CDR3 sequence (DNA): TGCGCCAGCAGGGGCACTAGCGGCACTTACAATGAGCAGTTCTTC. Protein: CASRGTSGTYNEQFF. This chain connects TRBV10-1 to TRBJ2-1; 8 bases agree with TRBD2. Germline assignment: CDR1 WNHNN and CDR2 SYGVQD (reference sequence). The CDR3 sequence is 15 residues long. V trimming: 6 bases; J trimming: 4 bases; junction bases outside the gene matches: 8.

The chain combines TRBV9 with TRBJ2-5; perhaps TRBD1 as D (5 bases). TRBJ2-7 explains the end of the DNA better; the J call may be wrong. Germline V gene lookup returns CDR1 SGDLS and CDR2 YYNGEE. The CDR3 has 14 residues. CDR3 bases: TGTGCCAGCAGCGTAGAGCAGGGTCCCTACGAGCAGTACTTC. This gives the protein CASSVEQGPYEQYF.

This clone was detected only once. V usage is TRBV7-3 and J usage is TRBJ1-5, with TRBD1 matching over 10 bases. Unmatched junction bases numbered 6, after V lost 8 bases and J lost 5 bases. The CDR3 consists of 14 residues. Looked up from germline, CDR1 is SGHTA and CDR2 is FQGTGA. CDR3 nucleotides: TGTGCCAGCTTGGGACAGGGGATGTATCAGCCCCAGCATTTT. Its translation is CASLGQGMYQPQHF. The complete variable domain, with remaining parts taken from reference TRBV7-3 and TRBJ1-5, reads GAGVSQTPSNKVTEKGKYVELRCDPISGHTALYWYRQSLGQGPEFLIYFQGTGAADDSGLPNDRFFAVRPEGSVSTLKIQRTERGDSAVYLCASLGQGMYQPQHFGDGTRLSIL.

This clone has only a few counts. J is TRBJ2-1 and V is TRBV7-9, with 10 positions matching TRBD1. CDR3 length: 15 residues. With V trimmed by 5 bases and J by 5 bases, 6 bases remained unmatched. CDR1 and CDR2 (germline): SEHNR, FQNEAQ (reference sequence). The CDR3 is CASSTGTGVHNEQFF. CDR3 bases: TGTGCCAGCAGCACCGGGACAGGGGTCCACAATGAGCAGTTCTTC.

This clone has a handful of counts. The chain couples TRBV6-5 to TRBJ1-2; TRBD1 is a possible D gene (5 bases). Trimming took 5 bases from V and 6 from J, leaving 13 bases between them. Looked up from germline, CDR1 is MNHEY and CDR2 is SVGAGI. This CDR3 has 13 amino acids. Here the CDR3 reads CASSPQGIDGYTF. The DNA for the CDR3 is TGTGCCAGCAGTCCTCAGGGTATCGATGGCTACACCTTC.

This clone came up a few times. This chain connects TRBV27 to TRBJ1-6; D perhaps matches TRBD1 (6 bases). The CDR3 contains 13 residues. Per germline, CDR1 MNHEY and CDR2 SMNVEV (reference sequence). V was clipped by 6 bases and J by 7 bases, with 10 bases between them. This chain's CDR3 is CASRDSWNSPLHF. CDR3 nucleotide sequence: TGTGCCAGCAGGGACAGCTGGAATTCACCCCTCCACTTT.

A few counts support this clone. The chain couples TRBV5-4 to TRBJ2-7; no definite D call. Germline-derived CDR1 and CDR2 are SGHNT and YYREEE (reference sequence). Trimming took off 1 base at V and 0 bases at J, with 11 bases between the two ends. The CDR3 runs to 15 residues. The CDR3 DNA reads TGTGCCAGCAGCTTGAATCCCGTTAACTCCTACGAGCAGTACTTC. Protein sequence: CASSLNPVNSYEQYF.

The chain employs TRBV28 and TRBJ2-7; 16 bases line up with TRBD2. Germline CDR1 is MDHEN and CDR2 is SYDVKM. The CDR3 spans 16 residues. V lost 6 bases to trimming and J lost 9 bases; unmatched junction nucleotides: 11. The CDR3 region has the DNA TGTGCCAGCAGAGGGGCGGGGACTAGCGGGAGGGCCAGGCAGTACTTC. Translating gives CASRGAGTSGRARQYF.

The chain uses TRBV6-5 and TRBJ2-7; 10 nucleotides match TRBD2. CDR3 length equals 14 residues. In germline, CDR1 is MNHEY, CDR2 SVGAGI. Trimming took 10 bases from V and 2 from J; bases not matched to a gene: 8. CDR3 in amino acids: CATGRTSGPYEQYF. As DNA, the CDR3 is TGTGCCACCGGAAGGACTAGCGGCCCCTACGAGCAGTACTTC.

The CDR3: CASSVLAGETQYF. The CDR3 DNA sequence: TGTGCCAGCAGTGTTCTAGCGGGGGAGACCCAGTACTTC. V is TRBV6-1 and J is TRBJ2-5; TRBD2 matches at 9 bases. The CDR3 is 13 residues long. J was trimmed by 5 bases and V by 4 bases; bases with no gene match: 2. In germline, CDR1 is MNHNS, CDR2 SASEGT.

The chain recombines TRBV10-3 with TRBJ2-3; 10 bases line up with TRBD1. CDR3 length equals 15 residues. Looked up from germline, CDR1 is ENHRY and CDR2 is SYGVKD. V gave up 6 bases and J gave up 5 bases; unmatched junction bases: 8. The CDR3 reads CAIRGRDRGLDTQYF. DNA for the CDR3: TGTGCCATCAGAGGCCGGGACAGGGGATTAGATACGCAGTATTTT.

This clone was found a few times. This chain links TRBV19 with TRBJ2-2; D perhaps matches TRBD2 (5 bases). The V end lost 7 bases, the J end lost 1 base, and 13 bases lay between the germline ends. Germline CDR1 and CDR2: LNHDA and SQIVND (reference sequence). This CDR3 contains 15 residues. CDR3 DNA: TGTGCCAGTACAAGGAGGTTGGAGAACACCGGGGAGCTGTTTTTT. This gives the protein CASTRRLENTGELFF. Variable domain in full (rest from reference TRBV19 and TRBJ2-2): DGGITQSPKYLFRKEGQNVTLSCEQNLNHDAMYWYRQDPGQGLRLIYYSQIVNDFQKGDIAEGYSVSREKKESFPLTVTSAQKNPTAFYLCASTRRLENTGELFFGEGSRLTVL.

The DNA of the CDR3 is TGTGCCATCAGTGTTGTACAGGGGGCCACCGGGGAGCTGTTTTTT. This encodes CAISVVQGATGELFF. The gene calls are TRBV10-3 and TRBJ2-2, with 9 bases matching TRBD1. The CDR3 is 15 amino acids. Trimming removed 4 bases from V and 4 bases from J; junction bases left unmatched: 4. CDR1 is ENHRY, CDR2 SYGVKD, per germline.

This clone was detected only a few times. In DNA form, the CDR3 reads TGTGCCAGCAGTTACGGCGGGAGGACAGGAGAGACCCAGTACTTC. Its protein product is CASSYGGRTGETQYF. The V call is TRBV6-5, the J call TRBJ2-5; a possible D gene is TRBD2 (8 bases). V lost 2 bases, J lost 4 bases, and 14 bases lay in between. The CDR3 is made up of 15 amino acids. CDR1 MNHEY and CDR2 SVGAGI come from the germline V gene.

The rearrangement links TRBV7-3 to TRBJ2-3, with D tentatively TRBD1 (5 bases). CDR1 is SGHTA, CDR2 FQGTGA, per germline. This CDR3 is 17 amino acids long. The V gene lost 5 bases and the J gene lost 5 bases, with 23 bases spanning the gap. This CDR3 reads CASSPMGRVGMRDTQYF. In DNA form, the CDR3 reads TGTGCCAGCAGCCCCATGGGCAGGGTCGGAATGAGAGATACGCAGTATTTT.

This clone was detected only a few times. The V gene is TRBV6-1, the J gene TRBJ2-7, with 9 bases aligning to TRBD2. Trimming took 0 bases from V and 4 from J; bases not matched to a gene: 1. CDR3 length: 14 residues. From germline, CDR1 is MNHNS and CDR2 SASEGT. The CDR3 coding sequence is TGTGCCAGCAGTGAAGCGACTAGCGGTTACGAGCAGTACTTC. Protein product: CASSEATSGYEQYF.

The gene calls are TRBV5-1 and TRBJ1-4; TRBD1 aligns across 7 bases. This CDR3 has 16 amino acids. Germline loops: CDR1 SGHRS, CDR2 YFSETQ. J was trimmed by 8 bases and V by 3 bases; bases with no gene match: 13. CDR3 residues: CASSSGAQGIDEKLFF. CDR3 DNA: TGCGCCAGCAGCTCCGGGGCACAGGGGATAGACGAAAAACTGTTTTTT.

The rearrangement links TRBV5-4 to TRBJ2-5; 7 bases map to TRBD1. Trimming removed 4 bases from V and 2 bases from J; junction bases left unmatched: 5. Germline values: CDR1 SGHNT, CDR2 YYREEE (reference sequence). The CDR3 spans 14 residues. CDR3 nucleotides: TGTGCCAGCAGCCCAGGGGGTGGGCAAGAGACCCAGTACTTC. Protein product: CASSPGGGQETQYF.

This clone was detected a few times. The V gene is TRBV7-6, the J gene TRBJ1-5, with a tentative D call TRBD1 (6 bases). CDR1 is SGHVS and CDR2 is FNYEAQ in the germline V gene. Trimming shortened V by 3 bases and J by 5 bases, and 11 bases separated the two germline ends. The CDR3 contains 14 residues. CDR3 nucleotide sequence: TGTGCCAGCAGCTTTGGACAGTATGATCAGCCCCAGCATTTT. It is translated as CASSFGQYDQPQHF.

The J gene is TRBJ2-7, the V gene TRBV11-1; TRBD1 aligns across 9 bases. V was clipped by 5 bases and J by 3 bases; unmatched bases: 20. The CDR3 is 19 amino acids. Germline CDR1 and CDR2: SGHAT and FQDESV (reference sequence). CDR3 protein: CASSTTGGFSPMSFYEQYF. In nucleotides, the CDR3 is TGTGCCAGCAGCACAACAGGGGGCTTTTCCCCAATGTCCTTCTACGAGCAGTACTTC.

This clone was seen more than once but under ten times. V usage is TRBV11-2 and J usage is TRBJ1-1, with D possibly matching TRBD1 (6 bases). Trimming removed 3 bases from V and 1 base from J, with 12 bases in between. The germline V gene has CDR1 SGHAT and CDR2 FQNNGV. This CDR3 has 15 amino acids. The CDR3 DNA sequence: TGTGCCAGCAGCTTTGGGGGGGCCGGGAACACTGAAGCTTTCTTT. It translates to CASSFGGAGNTEAFF.